This T cell receptor (beta chain) was observed in a study of T cell changes during pregnancy in multiple sclerosis. TCRdb keeps only in-frame clones here, not all; method: immunoSEQ multiplex PCR. The sample carries tens of thousands of clones, 85% to 95% recorded once. This CDR3 spans 15 amino acids. J gave up 6 bases and V 3 bases, and 10 bases lay outside the gene matches. The V gene's germline CDR1 is KGHSH and CDR2 LQKENI. This chain joins TRBV18 and TRBJ1-2; 7 bases fit TRBD1. Sample: peripheral blood, taken in the third trimester of pregnancy. This receptor was obtained from a female donor in good health, enrolled as a control in a pregnancy study. CDR3 sequence reads: CASSPYRGETDGYTF. CDR3 DNA sequence: TGTGCCAGCTCACCCTACAGGGGAGAAACGGATGGCTACACCTTC.